This T cell receptor (beta chain) was recovered during a study of Tregs in tolerant kidney transplant recipients. Unstimulated Tregs (CD4+CD25+CD127-) and CD4+CD25- non-Tregs were sorted from PBMCs. The study, taken as a whole, reports: This study did not directly address biological reproducibility. Validation in larger populations is needed because few patients were studied.

To note about this clone: The antigen is undetermined.

Assay used: immunoSEQ multiplex PCR; TCRdb lists only in-frame clones, some missing. The sample carries 200,000 to 300,000 clones, 80% to 85% recorded once. The TCR originated in a human donor in good health. Sequenced: CD4+ T cells from blood.

The chain's CDR3 is CASSPGQLGETQYF. In DNA, the CDR3 is TGTGCCAGCAGCCCGGGACAGCTGGGGGAGACCCAGTACTTC. The rearrangement links TRBV9 to TRBJ2-5; TRBD1 agrees at 7 bases. Germline CDR1 and CDR2: SGDLS and YYNGEE. V trimming: 4 bases; J trimming: 5 bases; junction bases outside the gene matches: 8. The CDR3 spans 14 residues.